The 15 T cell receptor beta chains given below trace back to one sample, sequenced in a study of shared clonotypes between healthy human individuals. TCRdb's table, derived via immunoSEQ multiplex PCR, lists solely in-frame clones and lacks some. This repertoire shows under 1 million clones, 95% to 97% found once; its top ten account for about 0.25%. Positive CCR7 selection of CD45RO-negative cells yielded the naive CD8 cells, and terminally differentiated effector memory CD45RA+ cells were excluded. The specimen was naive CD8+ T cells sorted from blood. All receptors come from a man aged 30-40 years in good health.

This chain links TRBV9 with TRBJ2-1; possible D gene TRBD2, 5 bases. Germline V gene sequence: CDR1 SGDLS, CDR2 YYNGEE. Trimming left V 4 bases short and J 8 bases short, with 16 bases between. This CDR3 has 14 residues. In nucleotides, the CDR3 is TGTGCCAGCAGCCCCGAGGGCGATAGGGATGAGCAGTTCTTC. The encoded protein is CASSPEGDRDEQFF.

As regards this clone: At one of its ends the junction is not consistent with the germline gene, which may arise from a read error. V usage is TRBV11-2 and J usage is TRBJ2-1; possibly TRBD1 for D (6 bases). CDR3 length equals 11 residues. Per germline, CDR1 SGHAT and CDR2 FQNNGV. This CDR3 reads CASSSGTKHFF. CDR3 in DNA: TGTGCCAGCAGCTCCGGGACAAAGCATTTCTTC.

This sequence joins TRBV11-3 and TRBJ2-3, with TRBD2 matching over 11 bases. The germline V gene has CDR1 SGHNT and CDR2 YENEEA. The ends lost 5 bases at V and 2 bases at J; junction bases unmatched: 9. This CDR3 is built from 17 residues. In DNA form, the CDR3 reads TGTGCCAGCAGCGGGTCGGGACTAGCGGATTACACAGATACGCAGTATTTT. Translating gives CASSGSGLADYTDTQYF. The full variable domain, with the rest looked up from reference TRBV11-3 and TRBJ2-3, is EAGVVQSPRYKIIEKKQPVAFWCNPISGHNTLYWYLQNLGQGPELLIRYENEEAVDDSQLPKDRFSAERLKGVDSTLKIQPAELGDSAVYLCASSGSGLADYTDTQYFGPGTRLTVL.

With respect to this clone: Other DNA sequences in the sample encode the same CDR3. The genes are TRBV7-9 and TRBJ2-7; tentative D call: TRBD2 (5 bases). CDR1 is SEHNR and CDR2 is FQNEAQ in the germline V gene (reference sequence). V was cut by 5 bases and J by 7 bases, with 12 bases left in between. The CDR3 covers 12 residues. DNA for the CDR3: TGTGCCAGCAGCCTCCAACTAGGGGAGCAGTACTTC. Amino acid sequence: CASSLQLGEQYF.

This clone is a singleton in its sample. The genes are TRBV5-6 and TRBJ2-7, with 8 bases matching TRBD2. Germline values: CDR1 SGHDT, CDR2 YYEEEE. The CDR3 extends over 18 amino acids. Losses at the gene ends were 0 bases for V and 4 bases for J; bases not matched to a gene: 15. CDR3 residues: CASSLARLAGGPRYEQYF. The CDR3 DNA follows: TGTGCCAGCAGCTTGGCCAGGCTCGCGGGAGGCCCCCGGTACGAGCAGTACTTC.

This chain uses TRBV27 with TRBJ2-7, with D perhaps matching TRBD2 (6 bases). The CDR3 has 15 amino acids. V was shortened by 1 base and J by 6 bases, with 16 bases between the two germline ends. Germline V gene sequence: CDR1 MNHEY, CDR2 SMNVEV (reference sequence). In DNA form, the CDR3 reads TGTGCCAGCAGTTTATTGGGGGACTCGGCGGGCGAGCAGTACTTC. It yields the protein CASSLLGDSAGEQYF.

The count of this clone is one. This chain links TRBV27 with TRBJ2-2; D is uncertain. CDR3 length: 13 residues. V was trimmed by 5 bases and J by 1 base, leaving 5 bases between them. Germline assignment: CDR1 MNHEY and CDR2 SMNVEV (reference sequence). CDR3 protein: CASSALNTGELFF. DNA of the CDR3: TGTGCCAGCAGTGCCTTGAACACCGGGGAGCTGTTTTTT.

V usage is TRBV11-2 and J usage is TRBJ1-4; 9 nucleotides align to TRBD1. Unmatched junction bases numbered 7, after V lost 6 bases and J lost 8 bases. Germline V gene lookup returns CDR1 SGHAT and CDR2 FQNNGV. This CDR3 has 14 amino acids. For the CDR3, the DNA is TGTGCCAGCAGGCCCGGGACAGGGAACGAAAAACTGTTTTTT. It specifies CASRPGTGNEKLFF.

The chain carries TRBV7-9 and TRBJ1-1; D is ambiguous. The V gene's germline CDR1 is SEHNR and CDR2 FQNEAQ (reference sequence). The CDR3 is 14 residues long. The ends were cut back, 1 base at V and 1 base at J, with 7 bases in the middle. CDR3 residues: CASSLVQPNTEAFF. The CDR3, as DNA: TGTGCCAGCAGCTTAGTACAGCCGAACACTGAAGCTTTCTTT.

The CDR3 region is CASSFPEAGGSEESYNEQFF. CDR3 in DNA: TGCGCCAGCAGCTTCCCGGAAGCGGGAGGTTCCGAGGAGTCCTACAATGAGCAGTTCTTC. The gene calls are TRBV5-1 and TRBJ2-1; 9 bases align to TRBD2. This CDR3 region has 20 residues. J was trimmed by 1 base and V by 2 bases; bases with no gene match: 16. Per the germline V gene, CDR1 is SGHRS and CDR2 is YFSETQ.

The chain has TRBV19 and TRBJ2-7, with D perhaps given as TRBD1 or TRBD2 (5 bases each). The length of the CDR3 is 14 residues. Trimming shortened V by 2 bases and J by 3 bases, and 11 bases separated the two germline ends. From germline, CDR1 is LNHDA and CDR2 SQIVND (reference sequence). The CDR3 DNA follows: TGTGCCAGTAGTATATCCGGGGCTTACTACGAGCAGTACTTC. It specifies CASSISGAYYEQYF.

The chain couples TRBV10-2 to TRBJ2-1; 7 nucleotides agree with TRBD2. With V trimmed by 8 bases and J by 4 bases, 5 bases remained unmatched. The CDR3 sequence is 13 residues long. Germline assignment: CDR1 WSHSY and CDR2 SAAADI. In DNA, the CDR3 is TGCGCCAGCGGGGGGGACTCTTACAATGAGCAGTTCTTC. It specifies CASGGDSYNEQFF.

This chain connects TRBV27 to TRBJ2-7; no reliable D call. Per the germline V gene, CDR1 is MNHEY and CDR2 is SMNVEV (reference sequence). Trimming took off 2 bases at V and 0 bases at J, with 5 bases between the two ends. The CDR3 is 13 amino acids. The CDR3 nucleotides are TGTGCCAGCAGTTTAGCACACTCCTACGAGCAGTACTTC. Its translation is CASSLAHSYEQYF.

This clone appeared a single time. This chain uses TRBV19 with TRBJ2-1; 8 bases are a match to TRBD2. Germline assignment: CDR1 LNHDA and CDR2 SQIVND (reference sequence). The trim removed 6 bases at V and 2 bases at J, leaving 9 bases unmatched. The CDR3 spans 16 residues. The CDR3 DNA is TGTGCCAGTAGACCCGGGACTAGGTTTGCCTACAATGAGCAGTTCTTC. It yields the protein CASRPGTRFAYNEQFF.

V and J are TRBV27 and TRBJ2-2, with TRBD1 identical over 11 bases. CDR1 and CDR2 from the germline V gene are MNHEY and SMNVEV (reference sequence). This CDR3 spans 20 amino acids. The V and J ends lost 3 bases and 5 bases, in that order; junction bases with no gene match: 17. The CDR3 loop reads CASSFLDRQPGQGVTGELFF. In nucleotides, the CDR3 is TGTGCCAGCAGTTTCCTCGACCGGCAACCGGGACAGGGGGTTACCGGGGAGCTGTTTTTT.